This T cell receptor beta chain was captured in a study of a mutant IDH1 vaccine in newly diagnosed glioma. Background on the study: Investigators started vaccination 4-6 weeks after radiotherapy alone, or with temozolomide cycles. Prior therapy was radiotherapy, temozolomide, or both; most received both.

Study-level results: It seemed that pseudoprogression was not linked to changes in the top peripheral T cell clonotypes.

This clone has more than one count but fewer than ten. Its antigen is not identified. Only in-frame clones appear in the TCRdb table, and some are missing; sequencing was by immunoSEQ multiplex PCR. The profile shows 30,000 or so clones, about 80% of them singletons. Time point in this sample: week 47, end of study. Topical imiquimod was applied with each vaccine dose, which held 300 ug of mutant IDH1 20-mer peptide. At weeks 1, 3, 5, 7, 11, 15, 19 and 23, patients received a vaccination, eight in all. Here the sequenced sample was PBMCs, taken from a glioma patient whose treatment included an IDH1 peptide vaccine. This sequence originates from a man younger than 45 with glioma.

The CDR3 DNA reads TGTGCCAGCAGCTTAGAGGGTTTAGGGGGCGTATCTGAAGCTTTCTTT. As protein: CASSLEGLGGVSEAFF. The chain is built from TRBV13 and TRBJ1-1; 7 bases are a match to TRBD1. The germline V gene encodes CDR1 PRHDT and CDR2 FYEKMQ (reference sequence). This CDR3 has 16 amino acids. V shed 1 base, J shed 6 bases, and the junction held 11 bases outside the gene matches. Full variable domain (missing parts from reference TRBV13 and TRBJ1-1): AAGVIQSPRHLIKEKRETATLKCYPIPRHDTVYWYQQGPGQDPQFLISFYEKMQSDKGSIPDRFSAQQFSDYHSELNMSSLELGDSALYFCASSLEGLGGVSEAFFGQGTRLTVV.